These 25 T cell receptor beta chains share one sample of origin, sequenced in a study of T cells after yellow fever vaccination (dated by TCRdb to between 2017 and 2020). Library generation was performed with 5' RACE. The instrument given in TCRdb is Illumina NovaSeq 6000. TCRdb reanalyzed the raw reads on its own, using fastp at Q25 for trimming and MiXCR for clone calling, and kept in-frame beta chains. Rows with one shared CDR3 protein collapse into an entry with the most common genes and DNA. A total of approximately 300,000 distinct CDR3 sequences appear in this sample, about 10% of them only once. The ten largest account for about 3.5% of the sample. The treatment or condition label, as the study defines it: live attenuated yellow fever vaccine strain. The source was CD4+ T cells sorted from PBMCs, collected 45 days after the yellow fever booster vaccination. Receptors were obtained from a man younger than 30 who received the YFV17D yellow fever vaccine.

This clonotype showed up just a few times. The chain is built from TRBV19 and TRBJ2-2; D not resolved. The CDR3 is 15 residues long. Trimming cost V 7 bases and J 4 bases, with 16 bases left between them. Per the germline V gene, CDR1 is LNHDA and CDR2 is SQIVND (reference sequence). In nucleotides, the CDR3 is TGTGCCAGTACCCTTCTTTGGTTGGGCACCGGGGAGCTGTTTTTT. The encoded protein is CASTLLWLGTGELFF.

This clonotype was recorded at least ten times. The V call is TRBV9, the J call TRBJ1-2; TRBD1 might be the D (6 bases). Trimming removed 5 bases from V and 2 bases from J, with 10 bases in between. In germline, CDR1 is SGDLS, CDR2 YYNGEE. This CDR3 comprises 13 residues. This CDR3 reads CASRPDRNYGYTF. The CDR3 nucleotides read TGTGCCAGCAGACCGGACAGAAACTATGGCTACACCTTC.

This chain connects TRBV9 to TRBJ1-3, with D hard to call. Trimming pared 0 bases from V and 3 bases from J, leaving 10 bases between. The CDR3 covers 15 residues. The germline V gene encodes CDR1 SGDLS and CDR2 YYNGEE. This CDR3 is CASSVGGSFGNTIYF. CDR3 nucleotides: TGTGCCAGCAGCGTAGGAGGTTCGTTTGGAAACACCATATATTTT.

This clonotype was observed a handful of times. This sequence joins TRBV11-3 and TRBJ2-2; the D gene is possibly TRBD1 (6 bases). The V end lost 3 bases, the J end lost 2 bases, and 10 bases lay between the germline ends. The V gene's germline CDR1 is SGHNT and CDR2 YENEEA. The CDR3 has 15 residues. The CDR3, as DNA: TGTGCCAGCAGCTTCACCGGGACAAACACCGGGGAGCTGTTTTTT. Encoded protein: CASSFTGTNTGELFF.

The rearrangement uses TRBV5-1 and TRBJ1-3, with 11 bases lining up with TRBD1. The CDR3 totals 17 residues. CDR1 is SGHRS and CDR2 is YFSETQ in the germline V gene. With 4 bases clipped from V and 0 bases from J, the junction kept 6 bases outside the gene matches. CDR3 region: CASSPGTGGSSGNTIYF. The CDR3 DNA is TGCGCCAGCAGCCCCGGGACAGGGGGTTCCTCTGGAAACACCATATATTTT. Full variable domain (rest looked up from reference TRBV5-1 and TRBJ1-3): KAGVTQTPRYLIKTRGQQVTLSCSPISGHRSVSWYQQTPGQGLQFLFEYFSETQRNKGNFPGRFSGRQFSNSRSEMNVSTLELGDSALYLCASSPGTGGSSGNTIYFGEGSWLTVV.

V usage is TRBV20-1 and J usage is TRBJ2-2; TRBD2 matches at 13 bases. This CDR3 is built from 16 residues. With 6 bases clipped from V and 5 bases from J, the junction kept 9 bases outside the gene matches. Germline V gene sequence: CDR1 DFQATT, CDR2 SNEGSKA (reference sequence). The CDR3 DNA sequence: TGCAGTGCCTTACTAGCGGGGGGGCCGGGGACCGGGGAGCTGTTTTTT. This codes for CSALLAGGPGTGELFF.

This clonotype was counted ten times or more. The chain joins TRBV5-5 to TRBJ1-2, with D possibly being TRBD1 (5 bases). The CDR3 length is 11 residues. Trimming stripped 6 bases from V and 8 bases from J, with 11 bases between. CDR1 and CDR2 from the germline V gene are SGHKS and YYEKEE (reference sequence). For the CDR3, the DNA is TGTGCCAGCATGTCGGCAGGGGGCTACACCTTC. Translating gives CASMSAGGYTF.

This clonotype was counted a few times. This chain connects TRBV5-6 to TRBJ2-1; no firm D call. Germline CDR1 and CDR2: SGHDT and YYEEEE. This CDR3 is built from 13 residues. With 1 base removed from V and 3 bases from J, the gap between germline ends came to 5 bases. The CDR3 spells CASSLQVYNEQFF. In DNA, the CDR3 is TGTGCCAGCAGCTTGCAGGTCTACAATGAGCAGTTCTTC.

This clonotype came up many times. This chain joins TRBV20-1 and TRBJ1-5; D is unresolved. There are 14 residues in the CDR3. Germline values: CDR1 DFQATT, CDR2 SNEGSKA (reference sequence). CDR3 DNA sequence: TGCAGCGTTAGAGAACCGATCGCAAATCAGCCCCAGCATTTT. Amino acid sequence: CSVREPIANQPQHF.

The chain employs TRBV5-1 and TRBJ2-2; D is unclear. Germline V CDR1 and CDR2: SGHRS, YFSETQ. The ends were cut back, 0 bases at V and 0 bases at J, with 6 bases in the middle. The CDR3 length is 15 residues. The CDR3 nucleotides read TGCGCCAGCAGCTTGGACCCAACGAACACCGGGGAGCTGTTTTTT. As protein: CASSLDPTNTGELFF.

J is TRBJ1-2 and V is TRBV10-3; D gene unclear. In germline, CDR1 is ENHRY, CDR2 SYGVKD. The CDR3 is made up of 12 amino acids. Deletions cut 2 bases from V and 6 bases from J, with 7 bases between. The CDR3 DNA reads TGTGCCATCAGTGAGCGGGGAAATGGCTACACCTTC. This gives the protein CAISERGNGYTF.

This clonotype was observed a few times. The chain links TRBV11-1 to TRBJ2-7; TRBD1 or TRBD2 may be the D gene (5 bases each). Germline assignment: CDR1 SGHAT and CDR2 FQDESV (reference sequence). The germline V and J ends were trimmed by 3 bases and 6 bases, with 12 bases remaining between them. The CDR3 has 13 residues. CDR3 in DNA: TGTGCCAGCAGCTTGTACACAGGAGGCGAGCAGTACGTC. Translation gives CASSLYTGGEQYV.

This clonotype has more than one count but fewer than ten. This chain joins TRBV7-2 and TRBJ1-4; TRBD1 aligns across 8 bases. Germline CDR1 is SGHTA and CDR2 is FQGNSA. The CDR3 consists of 14 residues. V gave up 5 bases and J gave up 11 bases; unmatched junction bases: 10. CDR3 region: CASSPQAGGGKLFF. The DNA of the CDR3 is TGTGCCAGCAGCCCGCAGGCAGGGGGCGGGAAACTGTTTTTT.

The chain joins TRBV24-1 to TRBJ1-2, with TRBD1 identical over 9 bases. The V gene end was trimmed by 4 bases and the J gene end by 7 bases; junction bases not matched to a gene: 12. The CDR3 covers 16 residues. Per the germline V gene, CDR1 is KGHDR and CDR2 is SFDVKD. This chain's CDR3 is CATSDQRRTGDVGYTF. The DNA of the CDR3 is TGTGCCACCAGTGACCAGCGAAGGACAGGGGATGTTGGCTACACCTTC.

This clonotype was seen a handful of times. This chain links TRBV27 with TRBJ2-7; TRBD1 aligns across 7 bases. The V and J ends lost 6 bases and 5 bases, in that order; junction bases with no gene match: 10. This CDR3 contains 14 residues. Germline V gives CDR1 MNHEY, CDR2 SMNVEV (reference sequence). CDR3 DNA sequence: TGTGCCAGCAGGGGATGGCAGGGGGACCACGAGCAGTACTTC. Encoded protein: CASRGWQGDHEQYF.

The chain uses TRBV3-1 and TRBJ1-5; no reliable D call. CDR3 length: 13 amino acids. Germline V gives CDR1 LGHDT, CDR2 YNNKEL (reference sequence). V was cut by 4 bases and J by 3 bases, with 7 bases left in between. The CDR3 nucleotides are TGTGCCAGCAGCCGCCAGGTCAATCAGCCCCAGCATTTT. This encodes CASSRQVNQPQHF.

This clonotype was seen only a few times. The V and J genes are TRBV6-6 and TRBJ2-3, with D perhaps assigned TRBD1 or TRBD2 (5 bases each). With 2 bases removed from V and 2 bases from J, the gap between germline ends came to 11 bases. Germline CDR1 reads MNHNY; CDR2 reads SVGAGI (reference sequence). The CDR3 has 15 residues. The CDR3 is CASSYRRGTTDTQYF. CDR3 DNA sequence: TGTGCCAGCAGTTACCGTCGGGGCACCACAGATACGCAGTATTTT.

This clonotype has only a few counts. The CDR3 DNA reads as TGTGCCAGCAGTTTGGTGACTAGGGGCATTCAGTACTTC. This gives the protein CASSLVTRGIQYF. The chain has TRBV12-3 or TRBV12-4 and TRBJ2-4, with D perhaps matching TRBD2 (6 bases). CDR3 length: 13 amino acids. V was cut by 3 bases and J by 9 bases, with 12 bases left in between.

About this clonotype: One junction end does not reproduce the germline sequence, and a read error may be involved. This sequence joins TRBV7-7 and TRBJ2-5; D might be TRBD1 or TRBD2, each matching 6 bases. Per the germline V gene, CDR1 is SSHAT and CDR2 is FNYEAQ (reference sequence). This CDR3 has 14 amino acids. The CDR3 here is CASSAGGGVETQYF. CDR3 coding DNA: TGTGCTAGCAGCGCCGGAGGGGGTGTGGAGACCCAGTACTTC.

V is TRBV18 and J is TRBJ2-5, with 10 bases identical to TRBD1. This CDR3 has 15 residues. Per the germline V gene, CDR1 is KGHSH and CDR2 is LQKENI. With V trimmed by 5 bases and J by 5 bases, 8 bases remained unmatched. CDR3 nucleotides: TGTGCCAGCTCAGAATCGACAGGGGGCAGGGAGACCCAGTACTTC. Translated: CASSESTGGRETQYF.

The chain carries TRBV18 and TRBJ2-7, with D unresolved. Trimming took off 2 bases at V and 3 bases at J, with 2 bases between the two ends. CDR3 length: 11 residues. Germline V gives CDR1 KGHSH, CDR2 LQKENI. The CDR3, as DNA: TGTGCCAGCTCACCAGGCTACGAGCAGTACGTC. Encoded protein: CASSPGYEQYV.

This clonotype was seen more than once but under ten times. This sequence joins TRBV6-9 and TRBJ2-7; D remains ambiguous. The CDR3 has 12 residues. The V gene's germline CDR1 is MNHGY and CDR2 SVAAGI. V shed 7 bases and J shed 4 bases, with 11 bases lying between them. In nucleotides, the CDR3 is TGTGCCAGCATATTGGGGATATACGAGCAGTACGTC. Encoded protein: CASILGIYEQYV.

The sample holds a few counts of this clonotype. The V call is TRBV11-2, the J call TRBJ1-6; possible D gene TRBD1, 5 bases. The V end lost 8 bases, the J end lost 8 bases, and 16 bases lay between the germline ends. Germline V gives CDR1 SGHAT, CDR2 FQNNGV. This CDR3 region has 14 residues. The CDR3 here is CASAITGRDSPLHF. As DNA, the CDR3 is TGTGCCAGCGCTATTACGGGGCGTGATTCACCCCTCCACTTT. Looking up the rest from reference TRBV11-2 and TRBJ1-6 gives the full variable domain: EAGVAQSPRYKIIEKRQSVAFWCNPISGHATLYWYQQILGQGPKLLIQFQNNGVVDDSQLPKDRFSAERLKGVDSTLKIQPAKLEDSAVYLCASAITGRDSPLHFGNGTRLTVT.

CDR3 residues: CASSLLGTGPDTQYF. CDR3 bases: TGCGCCAGCAGCTTGTTAGGGACAGGGCCAGATACGCAGTATTTT. The J gene is TRBJ2-3, the V gene TRBV5-1, with 9 bases lining up with TRBD1. Germline V gene lookup returns CDR1 SGHRS and CDR2 YFSETQ. This CDR3 is 15 amino acids long. The trim removed 1 base at V and 4 bases at J, leaving 4 bases unmatched. Together with reference TRBV5-1 and TRBJ2-3, the CDR3 gives the full variable domain: KAGVTQTPRYLIKTRGQQVTLSCSPISGHRSVSWYQQTPGQGLQFLFEYFSETQRNKGNFPGRFSGRQFSNSRSEMNVSTLELGDSALYLCASSLLGTGPDTQYFGPGTRLTVL.

The chain combines TRBV2 with TRBJ1-5, with 9 bases identical to TRBD1. Germline V CDR1 and CDR2: SNHLY, FYNNEI. With 6 bases clipped from V and 3 bases from J, the junction kept 6 bases outside the gene matches. The length of the CDR3 is 15 residues. The DNA for the CDR3 is TGTGCCAGCAGGAGGACAGGGGCGATCAATCAGCCCCAGCATTTT. This gives the protein CASRRTGAINQPQHF.